The clone carrying this TCR beta chain has more than one count but fewer than ten. Its specificity is not known. The sample belongs to a study of blood T cells in healthy people across ages. The second PCR ran roughly 6 to 11 cycles with a sample-barcoded 5' primer and J-beta primers. One entry per CDR3 protein, called by TCRdb with MiXCR from the 5' RACE reads. The sample holds roughly 1.7 million distinct CDR3 sequences, roughly 30% seen once. This CDR3 is 12 amino acids long. Per germline, CDR1 SQVTM and CDR2 ANQGSEA. V was trimmed by 7 bases and J by 7 bases, leaving 16 bases between them. Findings and caveats of the study: Donor CMV status, an unknown factor, possibly confounded changes in expanded clonotypes.

The genes are TRBV29-1 and TRBJ2-5; the D gene could be TRBD1 or TRBD2 (5 bases each). Sequenced input: blood. The clonotype was recovered from a woman in her 30s in good health. CDR3 nucleotide sequence: TGCAGCGCCAATGGGGGATCGGGGACCCAGTACTTC. Translating gives CSANGGSGTQYF.